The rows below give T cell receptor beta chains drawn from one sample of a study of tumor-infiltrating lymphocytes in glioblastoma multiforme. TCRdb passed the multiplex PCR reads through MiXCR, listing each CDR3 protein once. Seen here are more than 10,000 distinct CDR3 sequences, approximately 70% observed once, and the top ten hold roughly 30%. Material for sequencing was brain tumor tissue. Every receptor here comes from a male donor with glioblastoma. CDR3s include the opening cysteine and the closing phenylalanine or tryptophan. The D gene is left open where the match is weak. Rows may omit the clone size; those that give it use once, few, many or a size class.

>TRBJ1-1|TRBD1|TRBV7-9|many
TGTGCCAGCAGCGGGGGACAGGGCAACACTGAAGCTTTCTTT
CASSGGQGNTEAFF
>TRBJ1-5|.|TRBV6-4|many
TGTGCCAGCAGTGAGGAAGGGAATCAGCCCCAGCATTTT
CASSEEGNQPQHF
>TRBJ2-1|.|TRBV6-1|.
TGTGTCAGCAGTGAATCACCAAACAATGAGCAGTTCTTC
CVSSESPNNEQFF
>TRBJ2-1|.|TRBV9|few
TGTGCCAGCAGCGTAGGTACGGGGAATGAGCAGTTCTTC
CASSVGTGNEQFF
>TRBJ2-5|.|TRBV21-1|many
TGTGCCAGCAGCCAGAGAAGAATCCAAGAGACCCAGTACTTC
CASSQRRIQETQYF
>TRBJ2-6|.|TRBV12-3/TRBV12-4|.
TGTGCCAGCAGGCGGGACAGTTACGCTGGGGCCATCGGGCCGAGTTTC
CASRRDSYAGAIGPSF
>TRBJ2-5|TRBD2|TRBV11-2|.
TGTGCCAGCAGCTTCGCCCTAGCGGGGGAAGAGACCCAGTACTTC
CASSFALAGEETQYF
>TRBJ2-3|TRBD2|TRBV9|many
TGTGCCAGCAGCGTAGGGTCTAGCGGGAAACGGGATACGCAGTATTTT
CASSVGSSGKRDTQYF
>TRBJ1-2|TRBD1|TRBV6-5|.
TGTACCAGCAGGAGCTACAGGGGAGGCCATGGCGACACCTTC
CTSRSYRGGHGDTF
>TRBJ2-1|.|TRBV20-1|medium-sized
TGCAGTGCCACACAGTTTAAGCCGGGGTCCTACAATGAGCAGTTCTTC
CSATQFKPGSYNEQFF
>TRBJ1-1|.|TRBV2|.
TGTGCCAGCACTTCGGGGTTCGGCACTGAAGCTTTCTTT
CASTSGFGTEAFF
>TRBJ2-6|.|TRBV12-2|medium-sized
TGTGCAAGTCGCTTAGGAGGCGGACTGTGCTCTGGGGCCAACGTCCTGACTTTC
CASRLGGGLCSGANVLTF
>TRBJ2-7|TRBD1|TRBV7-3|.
TGTGCCAGCAGCTTACACAACAGGGGTTACAACGAGCAGTACTTC
CASSLHNRGYNEQYF